This T cell receptor beta chain was observed in a study of blood T cell repertoires in COVID-19. Study-wide context: COVID-19 samples from acute and convalescent phases originated in the United States, Italy and Spain.

Germline V CDR1 and CDR2: SEHNR, FQNEAQ (reference sequence). The CDR3 covers 17 residues. After removal of 5 bases from V and 0 bases from J, the junction contained 7 bases not matched to a gene. Only in-frame clones appear in the TCRdb table, and some are missing; sequencing was by immunoSEQ multiplex PCR. The table includes approximately 65,000 clones, about 80% detected once. The chain couples TRBV7-9 to TRBJ2-3, with 11 bases that match TRBD2. This clonotype originated in a human donor in a cohort sampled during active COVID-19. What was sequenced was peripheral blood. CDR3 sequence reads: CASSIRGLAESTDTQYF. CDR3 coding DNA: TGTGCCAGCAGCATTAGGGGACTAGCGGAGAGCACAGATACGCAGTATTTT.